This T cell receptor (beta chain) originates from a study of blood T cell repertoires in COVID-19. Background on the study: Sites in the United States, Italy and Spain provided acute and convalescent COVID-19 samples.

Germline trimming cut 4 bases from V and 5 bases from J; bases unmatched to any gene: 15. CDR1 MGHRA and CDR2 YSYEKL come from the germline V gene. The CDR3 runs 18 residues. As originally analysed: Counts of nucleated cells, estimated from reference gene primer amplification, were obtained. Profiled with immunoSEQ multiplex PCR; TCRdb holds only in-frame clones, not every one. V and J calls and clone size are as listed in that table; D and trimming were resolved from the DNA. The sample yields over 250,000 clones, around 90% seen once. Specimen: peripheral blood. The chain uses TRBV4-1 and TRBJ2-7; 12 nucleotides match TRBD2. This receptor was obtained from a young adult with COVID-19, enrolled during active disease. The CDR3 here is CASSLRSRLAGEGDEQYF. Written as DNA, the CDR3 is TGCGCCAGCAGCCTGCGCAGTCGACTAGCGGGAGAAGGGGACGAGCAGTACTTC.